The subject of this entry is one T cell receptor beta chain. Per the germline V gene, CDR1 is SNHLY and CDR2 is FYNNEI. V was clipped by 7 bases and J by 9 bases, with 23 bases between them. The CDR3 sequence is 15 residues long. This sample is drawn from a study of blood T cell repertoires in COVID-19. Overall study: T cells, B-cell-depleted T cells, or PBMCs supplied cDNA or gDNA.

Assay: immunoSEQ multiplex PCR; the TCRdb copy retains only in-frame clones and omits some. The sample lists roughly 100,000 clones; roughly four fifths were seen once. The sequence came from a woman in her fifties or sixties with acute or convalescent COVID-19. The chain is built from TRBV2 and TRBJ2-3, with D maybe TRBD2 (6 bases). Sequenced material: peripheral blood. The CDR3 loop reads CASMREEAGGNTQYF. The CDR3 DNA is TGTGCCAGCATGAGGGAGGAAGCCGGAGGGAACACGCAGTATTTT.